A single sample is the source of the 30 T cell receptor beta chains below, sequenced in a study of cytomegalovirus exposure and HLA in healthy donors. Use of 60 Vbeta and 13 Jbeta primers characterized the PCR. The protocol was immunoSEQ multiplex PCR, while the TCRdb copy is restricted to in-frame clones and leaves out a portion. The table includes roughly 120,000 clones, roughly 68% detected once. Sequenced input: PBMCs. These receptors were obtained from a woman under 40 in good health and CMV-seronegative.

The count of this clone is one. The rearrangement joins TRBV11-2 to TRBJ2-2; D is ambiguous. This CDR3 region has 13 residues. The V end was cut by 5 bases, the J end by 1 base, with 5 bases between. Germline V gene sequence: CDR1 SGHAT, CDR2 FQNNGV. The chain's CDR3 is CASSELNTGELFF. The CDR3 DNA reads TGTGCCAGCAGCGAACTGAACACCGGGGAGCTGTTTTTT.

This clone has a handful of counts. This rearrangement joins TRBV5-1 to TRBJ1-2, with 7 positions matching TRBD1. The CDR3 sequence is 16 residues long. Germline CDR1 is SGHRS and CDR2 is YFSETQ. V gave up 5 bases and J gave up 5 bases; unmatched junction bases: 15. The CDR3 is CASSPKTGAESYGYTF. CDR3 sequence (DNA): TGCGCCAGCAGTCCGAAAACAGGGGCGGAAAGTTATGGCTACACCTTC.

The chain employs TRBV5-1 and TRBJ1-1; no clear D. This CDR3 comprises 13 residues. The germline CDR1 and CDR2 sequences are SGHRS and YFSETQ. Between the trimmed V and J ends, which lost 0 bases and 4 bases, there was a span of 7 bases. In DNA form, the CDR3 reads TGCGCCAGCAGCTTGGTGGTCGGCACTGAAGCTTTCTTT. This translates into CASSLVVGTEAFF.

The chain has TRBV27 and TRBJ1-2, with D tentatively TRBD1 (5 bases). The length of the CDR3 is 13 residues. CDR1 is MNHEY, CDR2 SMNVEV, per germline (reference sequence). The ends were cut back, 3 bases at V and 7 bases at J, with 12 bases in the middle. The CDR3 sequence: CASSFQQGSGYTF. The CDR3 nucleotides are TGTGCCAGCAGTTTCCAGCAGGGCTCTGGCTACACCTTC.

Details on this clone: This sample includes further DNA sequences coding for the same CDR3. The chain recombines TRBV30 with TRBJ1-3; D not certain. Trimming shortened V by 0 bases and J by 7 bases, and 7 bases separated the two germline ends. The CDR3 is 12 amino acids. The germline V gene has CDR1 GTSNPN and CDR2 SVGIG (reference sequence). The CDR3 loop is CAWSVIGNTIYF. DNA for the CDR3: TGTGCCTGGAGTGTAATCGGTAACACCATATATTTT.

The chain carries TRBV5-1 and TRBJ2-3, with TRBD1 matching 8 bases. This CDR3 is built from 19 residues. V trimming: 0 bases; J trimming: 0 bases; junction bases outside the gene matches: 12. The germline V gene encodes CDR1 SGHRS and CDR2 YFSETQ. CDR3 sequence: CASSLGQGTIGASTDTQYF. CDR3 coding DNA: TGCGCCAGCAGCTTGGGACAGGGGACAATCGGCGCTAGCACAGATACGCAGTATTTT.

This clone was detected only a few times. The gene calls are TRBV30 and TRBJ1-1; 9 bases are a match to TRBD1. Germline V lookup: CDR1 GTSNPN, CDR2 SVGIG (reference sequence). The CDR3 totals 14 residues. V dropped 3 bases and J dropped 5; count of bases not matched to a gene: 7. Here the CDR3 DNA reads TGTGCCTGGAGCGGAGCGACAGGGGGAACTGAAGCTTTCTTT. Its protein product is CAWSGATGGTEAFF.

In DNA, the CDR3 is TGTGCCAGCAGCTTTCTGGACAGATCGAACACTGAAGCTTTCTTT. Its protein product is CASSFLDRSNTEAFF. The J gene is TRBJ1-1, the V gene TRBV7-8, with a tentative D call TRBD1 (6 bases). Germline-derived CDR1 and CDR2 are SGHVS and FQNEAQ. The CDR3 sequence is 15 residues long. Trimming shortened V by 3 bases and J by 1 base, and 12 bases separated the two germline ends.

In the case of this clone: The junction differs from germline at one of its ends, possibly a read error. The rearrangement links TRBV29-1 to TRBJ1-1; tentatively, D is TRBD1 (5 bases). Germline CDR1 reads SQVTM; CDR2 reads ANQGSEA. This CDR3 is 15 amino acids long. The CDR3 region has the DNA TGCAGGGTTGGGGGGGGGAGGGGTCGGAACACTGAAGCTTTCTTT. Translation: CRVGGGRGRNTEAFF.

This clone was detected only once. The V call is TRBV5-1, the J call TRBJ2-5; no clear D gene. CDR1 SGHRS and CDR2 YFSETQ come from the germline V gene. The germline V and J ends were trimmed by 3 bases and 4 bases, with 4 bases remaining between them. CDR3 size: 11 residues. CDR3 nucleotide sequence: TGCGCCAGCAGCTCGTCAGAGACCCAGTACTTC. This codes for CASSSSETQYF.

This chain uses TRBV7-8 with TRBJ1-3; 7 bases match TRBD1. Germline assignment: CDR1 SGHVS and CDR2 FQNEAQ. This CDR3 comprises 16 residues. V shed 5 bases and J 0 bases; nucleotides not matched to a gene: 7. The CDR3 DNA reads as TGTGCCAGCAGCCTTGGACAGGCGAGCTCTGGAAACACCATATATTTT. The encoded protein is CASSLGQASSGNTIYF.

The chain has TRBV5-8 and TRBJ1-1; no firm D call. V was pared by 1 base and J by 0 bases, with 7 bases between. There are 14 residues in the CDR3. CDR1 and CDR2 from the germline V gene are SGHTS and YDEGEE. CDR3 region: CASSLTEMNTEAFF. The DNA for the CDR3 is TGTGCCAGCAGCTTGACAGAAATGAACACTGAAGCTTTCTTT.

The V gene is TRBV10-3, the J gene TRBJ2-1, with 8 nucleotides matching TRBD2. Germline V lookup: CDR1 ENHRY, CDR2 SYGVKD. The CDR3 is 17 residues long. V shed 0 bases, J shed 3 bases, and the junction held 7 bases outside the gene matches. CDR3 coding DNA: TGTGCCATCAGTGAGTCAGTTTTAAGCGGGGGCTACAATGAGCAGTTCTTC. It yields the protein CAISESVLSGGYNEQFF.

This clone was recorded a few times. The chain combines TRBV5-1 with TRBJ2-3; 10 nucleotides agree with TRBD2. This CDR3 contains 17 residues. CDR1 is SGHRS and CDR2 is YFSETQ in the germline V gene. Germline trimming cut 0 bases from V and 2 bases from J; bases unmatched to any gene: 6. The DNA for the CDR3 is TGCGCCAGCAGCTTGGAGGCTAGCGGGGGACCCACAGATACGCAGTATTTT. Encoded protein: CASSLEASGGPTDTQYF.

The V gene is TRBV30, the J gene TRBJ2-2; 7 nucleotides agree with TRBD2. CDR1 and CDR2 (germline): GTSNPN, SVGIG (reference sequence). This CDR3 comprises 16 residues. With V trimmed by 4 bases and J by 4 bases, 12 bases remained unmatched. The CDR3 sequence is CAWTKGRGSGTGELFF. The CDR3 coding sequence is TGTGCCTGGACGAAAGGGAGGGGCTCCGGCACCGGGGAGCTGTTTTTT.

This chain links TRBV6-5 with TRBJ2-5, with 10 positions matching TRBD2. The CDR3 consists of 14 residues. The V segment lost 3 bases and the J segment 5 bases; nucleotides outside the gene matches: 3. The germline gives CDR1 MNHEY, CDR2 SVGAGI. The CDR3 is CASSYVLAGETQYF. The DNA of the CDR3 is TGTGCCAGCAGTTATGTACTAGCGGGGGAGACCCAGTACTTC.

The chain recombines TRBV29-1 with TRBJ1-2; tentatively, D is TRBD1 (6 bases). The CDR3 is 14 amino acids. Trimming left V 6 bases short and J 2 bases short, with 16 bases between. Germline assignment: CDR1 SQVTM and CDR2 ANQGSEA. CDR3 in DNA: TGCAGCGTGGCCAGGGACACCGGAAACTATGGCTACACCTTC. The encoded protein is CSVARDTGNYGYTF.

The rearrangement links TRBV6-5 to TRBJ2-5; possible D gene TRBD2, 7 bases. Near its end, the DNA agrees better with TRBJ2-7, so the J call may be wrong. The CDR3 is 13 residues long. The germline gives CDR1 MNHEY, CDR2 SVGAGI. CDR3 in DNA: TGTGCCAGCAGACTGGGAGGGGGATACGAGCAGTACTTC. The encoded protein is CASRLGGGYEQYF.

CDR3 sequence (DNA): TGCGCCAGCAGCTTGGGGACAGGGATCTCTAATGAAAAACTGTTTTTT. This encodes CASSLGTGISNEKLFF. The V and J genes are TRBV5-1 and TRBJ1-4; 8 bases agree with TRBD1. The CDR3 consists of 16 residues. CDR1 and CDR2 from the germline V gene are SGHRS and YFSETQ. V shed 0 bases, J shed 3 bases, and the junction held 4 bases outside the gene matches.

J is TRBJ2-3 and V is TRBV30; 8 positions agree with TRBD1. This CDR3 contains 13 residues. Germline V gives CDR1 GTSNPN, CDR2 SVGIG (reference sequence). Losses at the gene ends were 4 bases for V and 6 bases for J; bases not matched to a gene: 6. The DNA for the CDR3 is TGTGCCTGGATCGGCAGGGGGCGTGATACGCAGTATTTT. Translation: CAWIGRGRDTQYF.

DNA of the CDR3: TGTGCCAGCAGCCCCTTCGGGACAGTCTATGGCTACACCTTC. This translates into CASSPFGTVYGYTF. The genes are TRBV9 and TRBJ1-2, with TRBD1 matching over 7 bases. The germline CDR1 and CDR2 sequences are SGDLS and YYNGEE. The trim removed 4 bases at V and 4 bases at J, leaving 7 bases unmatched. The CDR3 is made up of 14 amino acids. The full variable domain, with the rest looked up from reference TRBV9 and TRBJ1-2, is DSGVTQTPKHLITATGQRVTLRCSPRSGDLSVYWYQQSLDQGLQFLIQYYNGEERAKGNILERFSAQQFPDLHSELNLSSLELGDSALYFCASSPFGTVYGYTFGSGTRLTVV.

The V and J genes are TRBV5-1 and TRBJ1-1; D may be TRBD1 (6 bases). Germline V gene sequence: CDR1 SGHRS, CDR2 YFSETQ. V was shortened by 0 bases and J by 2 bases, with 11 bases between the two germline ends. The CDR3 length is 15 residues. CDR3 region: CASSLGRGRNTEAFF. In nucleotides, the CDR3 is TGCGCCAGCAGCTTGGGAAGGGGGAGAAACACTGAAGCTTTCTTT.

The chain is built from TRBV18 and TRBJ2-7; D gene unclear. The CDR3 is 12 residues long. V shed 3 bases and J shed 0 bases, with 3 bases lying between them. Germline CDR1 and CDR2: KGHSH and LQKENI. The CDR3 DNA follows: TGTGCCAGCTCACCGAGCTCCTACGAGCAGTACTTC. Translated, it gives CASSPSSYEQYF.

The chain uses TRBV6-5 and TRBJ1-2; D is unresolved. The CDR3 spans 13 residues. Germline CDR1 reads MNHEY; CDR2 reads SVGAGI. The V and J ends lost 0 bases and 7 bases respectively, with 9 bases between them. The CDR3 is CASSYSGSGGYTF. The DNA of the CDR3 is TGTGCCAGCAGTTACTCGGGGAGCGGTGGCTACACCTTC.

CDR3 DNA sequence: TGTGCCAGCTCACCACTTGAGTCCGAGGAAGCTTTCTTT. Its protein is CASSPLESEEAFF. This chain links TRBV18 with TRBJ1-1; D not resolved. Trimming pared 1 base from V and 8 bases from J, leaving 11 bases between. Per germline, CDR1 KGHSH and CDR2 LQKENI. This CDR3 region has 13 residues.

The chain carries TRBV11-3 and TRBJ2-2; maybe TRBD2 (6 bases). This CDR3 has 14 residues. The germline gives CDR1 SGHNT, CDR2 YENEEA. The V gene lost 3 bases and the J gene lost 7 bases, with 12 bases spanning the gap. The DNA of the CDR3 is TGTGCCAGCAGCTTGGGTTTGGAGGGCGGGGAGCTGTTTTTT. It codes for CASSLGLEGGELFF.

The chain employs TRBV2 and TRBJ2-1, with 7 bases lining up with TRBD2. Trimming at V came to 6 bases and at J to 4 bases, leaving 12 bases not matched to a gene. The CDR3 has 16 residues. From germline, CDR1 is SNHLY and CDR2 FYNNEI. The CDR3, as DNA: TGTGCCAGCAGAGAGAGCGGGACTCGCGATTACAATGAGCAGTTCTTC. This translates into CASRESGTRDYNEQFF.

This chain links TRBV2 with TRBJ1-4; tentatively, D is TRBD1 (6 bases). Germline CDR1 reads SNHLY; CDR2 reads FYNNEI. The CDR3 has 14 residues. V dropped 4 bases and J dropped 4 bases, with 10 bases sitting between them. CDR3 bases: TGTGCCAGCAGTGGGACAGATTTTAATGAAAAACTGTTTTTT. This sequence encodes CASSGTDFNEKLFF.

The sample holds one count of this clone. The CDR3 is CASSKQGFEQFF. Here the CDR3 DNA reads TGTGCCAGCAGCAAACAGGGTTTTGAGCAGTTCTTC. The chain is built from TRBV7-2 and TRBJ2-1; D is possibly TRBD1 (6 bases). Germline loops: CDR1 SGHTA, CDR2 FQGNSA. V dropped 5 bases and J dropped 9 bases, with 11 bases sitting between them. The CDR3 has 12 residues.

The V call is TRBV6-5, the J call TRBJ1-5; perhaps TRBD1 as D (5 bases). V was shortened by 6 bases and J by 3 bases, with 9 bases between the two germline ends. CDR1 and CDR2 (germline): MNHEY, SVGAGI. The length of the CDR3 is 13 residues. CDR3 sequence (DNA): TGTGCCAGCAGGGCAGGGTACAATCAGCCCCAGCATTTT. Its protein is CASRAGYNQPQHF.